This TCR beta chain was found in a study of T cell changes during pregnancy in multiple sclerosis. This table comes from immunoSEQ multiplex PCR, and its TCRdb copy is limited to in-frame clones, with some not included. The profile shows tens of thousands of clones, around 92% of them singletons. The CDR3 extends over 13 amino acids. CDR1 and CDR2 from the germline V gene are SNHLY and FYNNEI. V dropped 1 base and J dropped 7 bases, with 10 bases sitting between them. The V call is TRBV2, the J call TRBJ1-2; a weak D match, TRBD1 (5 bases). The TCR sequence derives from a female donor in good health, enrolled as a control in a pregnancy study. The specimen was peripheral blood, collected in the third trimester of pregnancy. The CDR3 sequence is CASSEGRQRGYTF. CDR3 nucleotide sequence: TGTGCCAGCAGTGAAGGCAGACAGCGTGGCTACACCTTC.